The 2 T cell receptor beta chains reported below all come from one sample, sequenced in a study of T-cell memory formation after mild COVID-19 (dated by TCRdb to 2020 to 2023). Libraries were made using 5' RACE. Sequencing instrument: Illumina NovaSeq 6000. The raw public reads went through TCRdb reprocessing: fastp at Q25, MiXCR clone calling, in-frame beta chains kept. Every CDR3 protein is listed once, alongside the most common genes and DNA of its rows. This sample holds about 390,000 distinct CDR3 sequences; under 25% were observed only once. Around an eighth of the sample comes from the top ten. The sequenced sample was PBMCs or a T cell subset sorted from them (not recorded which). These receptors all come from an adult woman who had mild COVID-19 (a few samples of this study predate the infection). The sample titles of this study are shuffled in the database, so cell type and time point are left out; the donor was told from shared clones.

This clonotype showed up just a few times. This chain uses TRBV19 with TRBJ2-7; D assignment may be TRBD1 or TRBD2 (5 bases each). Deletions cut 6 bases from V and 3 bases from J, with 15 bases between. This CDR3 has 14 amino acids. CDR1 is LNHDA, CDR2 SQIVND, per germline (reference sequence). The CDR3 sequence: CASRSPGARYEQYF. CDR3 nucleotides: TGTGCCAGTAGATCTCCCGGGGCCCGCTACGAGCAGTACTTC. Variable domain in full (rest from reference TRBV19 and TRBJ2-7): DGGITQSPKYLFRKEGQNVTLSCEQNLNHDAMYWYRQDPGQGLRLIYYSQIVNDFQKGDIAEGYSVSREKKESFPLTVTSAQKNPTAFYLCASRSPGARYEQYFGPGTRLTVT.

The chain carries TRBV24-1 and TRBJ2-2; D is unclear. The CDR3 length is 13 residues. V lost 2 bases and J lost 4, with 4 bases in between. Germline V gene data show CDR1 as KGHDR and CDR2 as SFDVKD. The DNA of the CDR3 is TGTGCCACCAGTGATTCAGGCACCGGGGAGCTGTTTTTT. It specifies CATSDSGTGELFF.